The rows below give T cell receptor beta chains drawn from one sample of a study of shared clonotypes between healthy human individuals. Profiled with immunoSEQ multiplex PCR; TCRdb holds only in-frame clones, not every one. The table includes around 720,000 clones, about 80% detected once. Sequenced: memory CD4+ T cells sorted from blood. The receptor source for this set is a woman in her twenties or thirties in good health. CDR3s include the opening cysteine and the closing phenylalanine or tryptophan. Fields, in order: D gene, clone size, J gene, V gene, CDR3 DNA, CDR3 protein. A D gene is named only where the DNA matches it firmly. Size is stated for part of the rows, as once, few or many counts, or as a class when the clone is expanded.

TRBD1	NA	TRBJ2-1	TRBV7-3	TGTGCCAGCAGCTTAGTCCGGGACAGGATCAATGAGCAGTTCTTC	CASSLVRDRINEQFF
TRBD2	NA	TRBJ2-7	TRBV7-9	TGTGCCAGCAGCCCAGTAGCGGGAGGTCTCTACGAGCAGTACTTC	CASSPVAGGLYEQYF
NA	NA	TRBJ1-1	TRBV27	TGTGCCAGCAGTTTAGGTGGGGCCAGGATGAACACTGAAGCTTTCTTT	CASSLGGARMNTEAFF
NA	NA	TRBJ2-1	TRBV5-4	TGTGCCAGCAGCTCCGCATTGTTGACCTCCTACAATGAGCAGTTCTTC	CASSSALLTSYNEQFF
NA	NA	TRBJ2-1	TRBV4-1	TGCGCCAGCAGCCGGGGGCCGAGGACGAATGAGCAGTTCTTC	CASSRGPRTNEQFF
TRBD1	NA	TRBJ2-3	TRBV2	TGTGCCAGCATGGGACAGAGCACAGATACGCAGTATTTT	CASMGQSTDTQYF
NA	NA	TRBJ2-1	TRBV28	TGTGCCAGCTTGGCGGGGAGCTCCTACAATGAGCAGTTCTTC	CASLAGSSYNEQFF
TRBD2	many	TRBJ2-5	TRBV11-3	TGTGCCAGCAGCTTAGCTGGGACTAGCTATGAGACCCAGTACTTC	CASSLAGTSYETQYF
NA	NA	TRBJ1-1	TRBV27	TGTGCCAGCAGCAGGGGTTTTGCTGAAGCTTTCTTT	CASSRGFAEAFF
TRBD1	NA	TRBJ2-3	TRBV6-1	TGTGCCAGCAGTGGGGACAGGGGGTACGCAGATACGCAGTATTTT	CASSGDRGYADTQYF
NA	NA	TRBJ1-1	TRBV7-3	TGTGCCAGCAGCGAACAGGGCGGGGTCACTGAAGCTTTCTTT	CASSEQGGVTEAFF
NA	once	TRBJ2-1	TRBV5-5	TGTGCCAGCAGCTTTGGCAGGGTAATCAATGAGCAGTTCTTC	CASSFGRVINEQFF
NA	NA	TRBJ2-3	TRBV7-6	TGTGCCAGCAGCTTACGGGCGGGCCGAAGCACAGATACGCAGTATTTT	CASSLRAGRSTDTQYF
TRBD1	NA	TRBJ2-7	TRBV11-1	TGTGCCAGCAGCTTAGCCTTTTGGGACAGGGACTACGAGCAGTACTTC	CASSLAFWDRDYEQYF
NA	NA	TRBJ2-2	TRBV5-1	TGCGCCAGCAGCTCACCAGGGGTCGGGGAGCTGTTTTTT	CASSSPGVGELFF
TRBD1	once	TRBJ1-6	TRBV28	TGTGCCAGCAGTTCCGGGACAGGGGGATCACCCCTCCACTTT	CASSSGTGGSPLHF
NA	NA	TRBJ2-2	TRBV28	TGTGCCAGCAGGGGGGTTCAATTAGATTCCGGGGAGCTGTTTTTT	CASRGVQLDSGELFF
NA	once	TRBJ1-4	TRBV5-4	TGTGCCAGCAGCTTGGCGGGAGACGGTCTTGAAAAACTGTTTTTT	CASSLAGDGLEKLFF
NA	few	TRBJ2-6	TRBV2	TGTGCCAGCACACTTAGTGGGGCCAACGTCCTGACTTTC	CASTLSGANVLTF
TRBD2	NA	TRBJ2-7	TRBV27	TGTGCCAGCAGTCCCGGGACTAGCGGGAGGGCCTACGAGCAGTACTTC	CASSPGTSGRAYEQYF
NA	NA	TRBJ2-1	TRBV18	TGTGCCAGCTCACTCAGGGTTGCTGAGCAGTTCTTC	CASSLRVAEQFF
NA	NA	TRBJ1-4	TRBV11-2	TGTGCCAGCAGCTTGGAGGGGCCCTCTACAACTAATGAAAAACTGTTTTTT	CASSLEGPSTTNEKLFF
TRBD2	NA	TRBJ2-5	TRBV9	TGTGCCAGCAGCGTAATGAGCGGGAGAGAAGAGACCCAGTACTTC	CASSVMSGREETQYF
TRBD2	NA	TRBJ2-1	TRBV10-2	TGCGCCAGCAGACTAGCGGGAGGAAATGAGCAGTTCTTC	CASRLAGGNEQFF
NA	NA	TRBJ2-1	TRBV5-1	TGCGCCAGCAGCTTGGTAGTTGGCTATGAGCAGTTCTTC	CASSLVVGYEQFF
TRBD2	NA	TRBJ2-1	TRBV27	TGTGCCAGCAGTGCCTCCACTAGCGGCTACAATGAGCAGTTCTTC	CASSASTSGYNEQFF
TRBD1	NA	TRBJ2-6	TRBV28	TGTGCCAGCAGTAAACTCCCGGGACAGGTCTCCTCCGGGGCCAACGTCCTGACTTTC	CASSKLPGQVSSGANVLTF
NA	NA	TRBJ1-1	TRBV6-5	TGTGCCAGCAGTGAACAGGGATTCACTGAAGCTTTCTTT	CASSEQGFTEAFF
NA	NA	TRBJ1-1	TRBV27	TGTGCCAGCAGTTTTCTGGCAGGGCCTGGGTATACTGAAGCTTTCTTT	CASSFLAGPGYTEAFF
TRBD2	NA	TRBJ2-2	TRBV4-1	TGCGCCAGCAGCCAAGATAGCGGGAGGAAGAACACCGGGGAGCTGTTTTTT	CASSQDSGRKNTGELFF
TRBD2	NA	TRBJ2-5	TRBV27	TGTGCCAGCAGGGCTCTAGCGGGAGGGGAGACCCAGTACTTC	CASRALAGGETQYF
NA	NA	TRBJ2-5	TRBV4-2	TGTGCCAGCAGCCAAGGAGGGACTGCCCGAGGGGAGACCCAGTACTTC	CASSQGGTARGETQYF
NA	once	TRBJ2-7	TRBV29-1	TGCAGCGTTGAAGATGGTCCGGGGTTGGACGCCGAGCAGTACTTC	CSVEDGPGLDAEQYF
NA	many	TRBJ1-1	TRBV7-3	TGTGCCAGCAGCTCGCAAGGTGGGAACACTGAAGCTTTCTTT	CASSSQGGNTEAFF
TRBD2	NA	TRBJ2-2	TRBV5-1	TGCGCCAGCAGCCCGGGACTAGCGGGACTCTCCGGGGAGCTGTTTTTT	CASSPGLAGLSGELFF
NA	NA	TRBJ1-2	TRBV25-1	TGTGCCAGCAGTGACGGGAGGAGGGGCCAAGGGGGCTACACCTTC	CASSDGRRGQGGYTF
NA	few	TRBJ1-2	TRBV6-6	TGTGCCAGCAGTTACAGGGCCGGTAACTATGGCTACACCTTC	CASSYRAGNYGYTF
NA	few	TRBJ1-1	TRBV6-5	TGTGCCAGCAGTTACTCAGGCAGGCCTGAAGCTTTCTTT	CASSYSGRPEAFF
TRBD2	NA	TRBJ2-1	TRBV19	TGTGCCAGTAGTGAAGTAGCGGGAGTCTCCTACAATGAGCAGTTCTTC	CASSEVAGVSYNEQFF
NA	NA	TRBJ2-1	TRBV10-1	TGCGCCAGCAGTGGGATCCGGGACGGAGACCGGGAGATGTCCTACAATGAGCAGTTCTTC	CASSGIRDGDREMSYNEQFF
NA	NA	TRBJ2-7	TRBV18	TGTGCCAGCTCACTTGTAGCGGATTCCTACGAGCAGTACTTC	CASSLVADSYEQYF
NA	NA	TRBJ1-1	TRBV7-8	TGTGCCAGCAGCTTATCGCAAACCCGCCACACTGAAGCTTTCTTT	CASSLSQTRHTEAFF
NA	few	TRBJ1-2	TRBV6-5	TGTGCCAGCAGTTCCCCTAACTATGGCTACACCTTC	CASSSPNYGYTF
TRBD1	many	TRBJ1-1	TRBV14	TGTGCCAGCAGCCAAGCAGGGGGCAGCTACACTGAAGCTTTCTTT	CASSQAGGSYTEAFF
TRBD1	once	TRBJ1-5	TRBV6-1	TGTGCCAGCAGTCCTACAGGGGGCAATCAGCCCCAGCATTTT	CASSPTGGNQPQHF
NA	NA	TRBJ2-1	TRBV14	TGTGCCAGCAGCCGCCGTCGCGGCGACTCCTACAATGAGCAGTTCTTC	CASSRRRGDSYNEQFF
NA	NA	TRBJ2-7	TRBV18	TGTGCCAGCTCACCGTCTGGGCTCGAGCAGTACTTC	CASSPSGLEQYF
NA	few	TRBJ2-6	TRBV5-1	TGCGCCAGCAGCTTGGACGGGGTTGCTGGGGCCAACGTCCTGACTTTC	CASSLDGVAGANVLTF
NA	NA	TRBJ2-3	TRBV25-1	TGTGCCAGCAGTGAAAGGACCGACCCTAGAGGCGGCACAGATACGCAGTATTTT	CASSERTDPRGGTDTQYF
NA	few	TRBJ2-3	TRBV5-4	TGTGCCAGCAGCGCGGCCGGGAGTGCGGGCACAGATACGCAGTATTTT	CASSAAGSAGTDTQYF
TRBD1	NA	TRBJ1-1	TRBV5-1	TGCGCCAGCAGCTTGGGGACAGGGGGACTGGAAGCTTTCTTT	CASSLGTGGLEAFF
NA	NA	TRBJ2-6	TRBV29-1	TGCAGCGTGAAGACTGGCTCTGGGGCCAACGTCCTGACTTTC	CSVKTGSGANVLTF
TRBD1	NA	TRBJ1-2	TRBV2	TGTGCCAGCAGTGTCTCTGGACAGGGGGCGAGTGGCTACACCTTC	CASSVSGQGASGYTF
NA	once	TRBJ1-2	TRBV14	TGTGCCAGCAGCCAAGTAGGGGCCTATGGCTACACCTTC	CASSQVGAYGYTF
TRBD1	NA	TRBJ2-6	TRBV5-6	TGTGCCAGCAGCTTGGGGGGACAGGCATTTATCTCTGGGGCCAACGTCCTGACTTTC	CASSLGGQAFISGANVLTF
NA	NA	TRBJ1-5	TRBV6-5	TGTGCCAGCAGCCCCAGGCTATCTGATCAGCCCCAGCATTTT	CASSPRLSDQPQHF
TRBD2	NA	TRBJ2-5	TRBV11-3	TGTGCCAGCAGCTCCGGGACTAGCGGAGCGCAAGAGACCCAGTACTTC	CASSSGTSGAQETQYF
TRBD1	NA	TRBJ1-2	TRBV5-8	TGTGCCAGCAGTCGGAGGGGGCCCTATGGCTACACCTTC	CASSRRGPYGYTF
NA	NA	TRBJ1-2	TRBV6-1	TGTGCCAGCAGTGATTTTCCGTCCGGGAGTAACTATGGCTACACCTTC	CASSDFPSGSNYGYTF
TRBD2	NA	TRBJ2-2	TRBV5-1	TGCGCCAGCAGCTCCCAACCAGCAGGACTAGCGGCGAACACCGGGGAGCTGTTTTTT	CASSSQPAGLAANTGELFF